The 9 T cell receptor beta chains presented below share a single source sample, sequenced in a study of blood T cell repertoires in COVID-19. The repertoire was sequenced with immunoSEQ multiplex PCR; TCRdb's copy has only in-frame clones and lacks some. The repertoire holds 150,000 to 200,000 clones, with about four fifths as singletons. The sequenced sample consisted of peripheral blood. These receptors were collected from a man aged 55 to 70 with active or convalescent COVID-19.

This clone turned up a few times. This chain's CDR3 is CASSVQQAWRETQYF. CDR3 sequence (DNA): TGTGCCAGCAGCGTCCAACAGGCGTGGCGGGAGACCCAGTACTTC. J is TRBJ2-5 and V is TRBV7-2; D might be TRBD1 (5 bases). There are 15 residues in the CDR3. Between the trimmed V and J ends, which lost 5 bases and 5 bases, there was a span of 18 bases. Per the germline V gene, CDR1 is SGHTA and CDR2 is FQGNSA. The full variable domain, completed using reference TRBV7-2 and TRBJ2-5, is GAGVSQSPSNKVTEKGKDVELRCDPISGHTALYWYRQSLGQGLEFLIYFQGNSAPDKSGLPSDRFSAERTGGSVSTLTIQRTQQEDSAVYLCASSVQQAWRETQYFGPGTRLLVL.

This chain connects TRBV2 to TRBJ1-1, with D possibly TRBD1 on 5 matching bases. The CDR3 covers 13 residues. Germline V CDR1 and CDR2: SNHLY, FYNNEI. V was cut by 8 bases and J by 1 base, with 11 bases left in between. The CDR3 protein is CASENQGNTEAFF. Here the CDR3 DNA reads TGTGCCAGCGAAAACCAGGGGAACACTGAAGCTTTCTTT.

The chain employs TRBV28 and TRBJ2-5, with TRBD2 matching over 10 bases. The CDR3 loop spans 16 amino acids. Trimming removed 5 bases from V and 1 base from J; junction bases left unmatched: 7. Germline lookup yields CDR1 MDHEN and CDR2 SYDVKM. The CDR3 here is CASSHGLAATQETQYF. In DNA form, the CDR3 reads TGTGCCAGCAGTCACGGACTAGCGGCCACCCAAGAGACCCAGTACTTC.

This clone was recorded a few times. The V call is TRBV6-1, the J call TRBJ1-1; D unclear. V gave up 1 base and J gave up 1 base, with 4 bases separating them. Germline V CDR1 and CDR2: MNHNS, SASEGT. CDR3 length: 13 amino acids. CDR3 in DNA: TGTGCCAGCAGTGAAGGGAGGAACACTGAAGCTTTCTTT. Protein: CASSEGRNTEAFF.

This clone was seen once. This chain connects TRBV19 to TRBJ1-5; TRBD1 matches 8 bases. This CDR3 has 15 amino acids. The germline gives CDR1 LNHDA, CDR2 SQIVND (reference sequence). The V and J ends lost 6 bases and 6 bases, in that order; junction bases with no gene match: 10. This chain's CDR3 is CASSSGTGSGQPQHF. In DNA form, the CDR3 reads TGTGCCAGTAGCTCTGGGACAGGCTCGGGTCAGCCCCAGCATTTT.

J is TRBJ1-2 and V is TRBV10-3; maybe TRBD1 (5 bases). V gave up 0 bases and J gave up 0 bases, with 11 bases separating them. Germline V gene data show CDR1 as ENHRY and CDR2 as SYGVKD. CDR3 size: 16 residues. In DNA form, the CDR3 reads TGTGCCATCAGTGAGTCGGACAAACGGGCTAACTATGGCTACACCTTC. Protein: CAISESDKRANYGYTF.

The V and J genes are TRBV10-3 and TRBJ1-5; D is unclear. Germline V gene data show CDR1 as ENHRY and CDR2 as SYGVKD. V lost 3 bases and J lost 4, with 10 bases in between. The CDR3 totals 14 residues. The CDR3 here is CAISEGDGNQPQHF. CDR3 in DNA: TGTGCCATCAGTGAAGGAGACGGGAATCAGCCCCAGCATTTT.

This chain uses TRBV19 with TRBJ1-2; D might be TRBD1 (5 bases). Germline V gene lookup returns CDR1 LNHDA and CDR2 SQIVND (reference sequence). The ends were cut back, 6 bases at V and 5 bases at J, with 13 bases in the middle. The CDR3 is 13 residues long. The CDR3 sequence is CASSAGHGYGYTF. The CDR3 DNA follows: TGTGCCAGTAGCGCGGGGCACGGGTATGGCTACACCTTC. Supplemented by reference TRBV19 and TRBJ1-2, the full variable domain reads DGGITQSPKYLFRKEGQNVTLSCEQNLNHDAMYWYRQDPGQGLRLIYYSQIVNDFQKGDIAEGYSVSREKKESFPLTVTSAQKNPTAFYLCASSAGHGYGYTFGSGTRLTVV.

The genes are TRBV7-3 and TRBJ2-2; 7 bases are shared with TRBD1. CDR1 and CDR2 from the germline V gene are SGHTA and FQGTGA. Germline trimming cut 6 bases from V and 0 bases from J; bases unmatched to any gene: 7. This CDR3 is built from 16 residues. In DNA form, the CDR3 reads TGTGCCAGCAGTCTTCAGGGGGTAACGAACACCGGGGAGCTGTTTTTT. This translates into CASSLQGVTNTGELFF.